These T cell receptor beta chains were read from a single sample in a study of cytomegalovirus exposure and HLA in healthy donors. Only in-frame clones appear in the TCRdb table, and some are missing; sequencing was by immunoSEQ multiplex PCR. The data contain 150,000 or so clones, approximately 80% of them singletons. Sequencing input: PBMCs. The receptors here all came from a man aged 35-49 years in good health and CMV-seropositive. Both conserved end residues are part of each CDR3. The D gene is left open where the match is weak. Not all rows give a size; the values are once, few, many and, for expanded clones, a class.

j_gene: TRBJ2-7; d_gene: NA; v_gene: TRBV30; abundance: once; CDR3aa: CAWSASGAIWQYF; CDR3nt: TGTGCCTGGAGTGCTTCGGGAGCAATATGGCAGTACTTC
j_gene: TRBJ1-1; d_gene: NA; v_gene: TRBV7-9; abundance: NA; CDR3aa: CASSRRDRPGTEAFF; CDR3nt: TGTGCCAGCAGCCGCCGAGACAGGCCGGGGACTGAAGCTTTCTTT
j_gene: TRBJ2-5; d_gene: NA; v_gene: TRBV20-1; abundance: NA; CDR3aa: CSPSSAETQYF; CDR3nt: TGCAGTCCTTCTAGCGCAGAGACCCAGTACTTC
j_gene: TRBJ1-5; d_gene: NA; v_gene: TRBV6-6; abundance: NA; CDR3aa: CASQRGTHQPQHF; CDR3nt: TGTGCCAGCCAGCGGGGGACCCACCAGCCCCAGCATTTT
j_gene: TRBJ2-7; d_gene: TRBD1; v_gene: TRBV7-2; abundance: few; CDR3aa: CASSLTKDRAAYEQYF; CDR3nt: TGTGCCAGCAGCCTAACTAAGGACAGGGCTGCCTACGAGCAGTACTTC
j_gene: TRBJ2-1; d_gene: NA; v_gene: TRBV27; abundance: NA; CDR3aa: CASSPYLTGTLYNEQFF; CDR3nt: TGTGCCAGCAGTCCTTACCTTACAGGTACCCTTTACAATGAGCAGTTCTTC
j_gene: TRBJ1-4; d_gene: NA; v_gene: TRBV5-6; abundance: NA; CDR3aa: CASSRGTGNEKLFF; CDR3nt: TGTGCCAGCAGCAGGGGGACGGGTAATGAAAAACTGTTTTTT
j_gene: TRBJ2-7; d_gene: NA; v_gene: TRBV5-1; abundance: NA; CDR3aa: CASSAGDAFGSHYCEQYF; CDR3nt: TGCGCCAGCAGCGCCGGGGATGCCTTCGGTTCGCACTACTGCGAGCAGTACTTC
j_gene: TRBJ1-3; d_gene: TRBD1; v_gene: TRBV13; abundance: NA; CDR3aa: CASSLAKTGGNTIYF; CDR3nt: TGTGCCAGCAGCTTAGCCAAGACAGGGGGCAACACCATATATTTT
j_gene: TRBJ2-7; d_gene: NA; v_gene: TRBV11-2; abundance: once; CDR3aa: CASSVTYEQYF; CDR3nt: TGTGCCAGCAGCGTAACCTACGAGCAGTACTTC
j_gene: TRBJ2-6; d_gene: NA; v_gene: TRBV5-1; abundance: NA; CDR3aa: CASSLGGSTGANVLTF; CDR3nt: TGCGCCAGCAGCTTGGGAGGGTCCACCGGGGCCAACGTCCTGACTTTC
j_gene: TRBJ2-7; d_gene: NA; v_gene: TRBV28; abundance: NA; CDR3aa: CASSLTGISYEQYF; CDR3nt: TGTGCCAGCAGCCTAACAGGGATCTCCTACGAGCAGTACTTC
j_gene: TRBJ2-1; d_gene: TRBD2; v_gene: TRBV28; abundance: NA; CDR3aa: CASRLAGGAYEQFF; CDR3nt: TGTGCCAGCCGACTAGCGGGAGGGGCCTATGAGCAGTTCTTC
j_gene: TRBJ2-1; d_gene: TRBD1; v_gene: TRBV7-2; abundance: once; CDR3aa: CASSLVDRGNSYNEQFF; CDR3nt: TGTGCCAGCAGCTTAGTCGACAGGGGGAACTCCTACAATGAGCAGTTCTTC
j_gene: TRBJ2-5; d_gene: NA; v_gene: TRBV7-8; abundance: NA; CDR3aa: CASSLGVSSGTQYF; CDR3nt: TGTGCCAGCAGCCTGGGAGTGTCAAGCGGGACCCAGTACTTC
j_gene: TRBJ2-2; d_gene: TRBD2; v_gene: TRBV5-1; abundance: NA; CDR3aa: CASSLEGSGLSGELFF; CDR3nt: TGCGCCAGCAGCTTGGAGGGTAGCGGGTTATCCGGGGAGCTGTTTTTT
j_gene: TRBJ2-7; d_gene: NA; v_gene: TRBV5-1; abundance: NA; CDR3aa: CASSRTQTSYEQYF; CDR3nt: TGCGCCAGCAGCCGGACACAGACCTCCTACGAGCAGTACTTC
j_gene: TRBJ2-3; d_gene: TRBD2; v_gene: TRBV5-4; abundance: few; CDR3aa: CASSSASGRSDTQYF; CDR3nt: TGTGCCAGCAGCTCGGCTAGCGGGAGGTCAGATACGCAGTATTTT
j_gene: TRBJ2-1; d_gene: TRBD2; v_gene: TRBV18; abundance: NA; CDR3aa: CASSVILPSGSGDNEQFF; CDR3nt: TGTGCCAGCTCAGTTATCCTCCCTAGCGGGAGTGGGGACAATGAGCAGTTCTTC
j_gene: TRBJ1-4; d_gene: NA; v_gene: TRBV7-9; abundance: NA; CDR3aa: CASSLVGISANEKLFF; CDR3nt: TGTGCCAGCAGCTTAGTGGGCATTTCGGCTAATGAAAAACTGTTTTTT
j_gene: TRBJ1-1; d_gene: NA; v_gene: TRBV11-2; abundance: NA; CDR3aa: CASSLGGSTYTEAFF; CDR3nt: TGTGCCAGCAGCTTAGGGGGCAGTACATACACTGAAGCTTTCTTT
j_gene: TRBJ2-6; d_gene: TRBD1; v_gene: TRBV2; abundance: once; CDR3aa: CASSKGARGANVLTF; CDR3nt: TGTGCCAGCAGTAAGGGGGCGCGTGGGGCCAACGTCCTGACTTTC
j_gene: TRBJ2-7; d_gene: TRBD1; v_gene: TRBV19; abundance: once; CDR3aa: CASSMTGPYEQYF; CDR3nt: TGTGCCAGTAGTATGACAGGGCCCTACGAGCAGTACTTC
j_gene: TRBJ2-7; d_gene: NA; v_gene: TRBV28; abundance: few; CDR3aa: CASSLQGSSEQYF; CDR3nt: TGTGCCAGCAGCTTACAGGGCAGTTCCGAGCAGTACTTC
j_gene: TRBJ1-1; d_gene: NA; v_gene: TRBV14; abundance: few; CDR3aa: CASSHGLGSGRSTEAFF; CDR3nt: TGTGCCAGCAGCCATGGGCTCGGGTCGGGGAGGAGCACTGAAGCTTTCTTT
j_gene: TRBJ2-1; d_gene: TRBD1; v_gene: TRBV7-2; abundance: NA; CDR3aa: CASSLGGTGGVF; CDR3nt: TGTGCCAGCAGCTTGGGCGGGACAGGGGGGGTCTTC
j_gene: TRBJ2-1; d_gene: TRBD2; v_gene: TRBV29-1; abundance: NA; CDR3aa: CSVEEVAASGSYHNEQFF; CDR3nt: TGCAGCGTCGAAGAAGTGGCGGCTAGCGGGAGCTATCACAATGAGCAGTTCTTC
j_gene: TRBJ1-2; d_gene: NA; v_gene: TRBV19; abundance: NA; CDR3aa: CASTGGNYGYTF; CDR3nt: TGTGCCAGTACCGGCGGCAACTATGGCTACACCTTC
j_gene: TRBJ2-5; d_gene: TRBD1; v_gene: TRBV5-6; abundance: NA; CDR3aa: CASSALTGGETQYF; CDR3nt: TGTGCCAGCAGCGCGCTGACAGGGGGAGAGACCCAGTACTTC
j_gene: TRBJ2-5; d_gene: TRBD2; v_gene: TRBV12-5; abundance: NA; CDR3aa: CASGNSGGETQYF; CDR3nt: TGTGCTAGTGGTAATAGCGGGGGTGAGACCCAGTACTTC
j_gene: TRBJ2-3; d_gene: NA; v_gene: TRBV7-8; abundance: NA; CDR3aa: CASSLSGRTDTQYF; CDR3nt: TGTGCCAGCAGCTTATCTGGGCGCACAGATACGCAGTATTTT
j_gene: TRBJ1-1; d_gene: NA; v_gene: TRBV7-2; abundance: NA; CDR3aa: CASSTTPQGSNTEAFF; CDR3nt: TGTGCCAGCAGCACTACACCACAGGGATCGAACACTGAAGCTTTCTTT
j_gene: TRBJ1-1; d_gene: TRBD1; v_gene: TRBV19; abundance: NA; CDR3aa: CASRDLGQGAAPEAFF; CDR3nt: TGTGCCAGTAGGGATCTGGGACAGGGGGCTGCCCCCGAAGCTTTCTTT
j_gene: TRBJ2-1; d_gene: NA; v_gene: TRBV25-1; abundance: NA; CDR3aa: CASSEAVGVGGEQFF; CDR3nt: TGTGCCAGCAGTGAAGCGGTGGGTGTAGGAGGTGAGCAGTTCTTC
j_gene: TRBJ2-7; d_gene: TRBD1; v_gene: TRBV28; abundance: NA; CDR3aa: CASSFGDSSYEQYF; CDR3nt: TGTGCCAGCAGTTTTGGGGACAGTTCCTACGAGCAGTACTTC
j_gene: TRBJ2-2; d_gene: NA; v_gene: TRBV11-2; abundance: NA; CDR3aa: CASSLGTWEKNTGELFF; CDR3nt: TGTGCCAGCAGCTTAGGCACGTGGGAGAAGAACACCGGGGAGCTGTTTTTT
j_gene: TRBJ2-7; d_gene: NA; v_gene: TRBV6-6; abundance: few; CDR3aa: CASSYITVEQYF; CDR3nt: TGTGCCAGCAGTTACATCACGGTCGAGCAGTACTTC
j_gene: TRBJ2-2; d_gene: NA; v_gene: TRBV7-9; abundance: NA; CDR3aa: CASSPAGVGELFF; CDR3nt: TGTGCCAGCAGCCCTGCGGGCGTCGGGGAGCTGTTTTTT
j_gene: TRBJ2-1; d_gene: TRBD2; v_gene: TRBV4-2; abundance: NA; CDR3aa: CASSQDGTSGYYNEQFF; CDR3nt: TGTGCCAGCAGCCAAGATGGGACTAGCGGGTATTACAATGAGCAGTTCTTC
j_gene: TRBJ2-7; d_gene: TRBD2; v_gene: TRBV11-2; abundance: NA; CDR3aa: CASSLGGTNTVKQYF; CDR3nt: TGTGCCAGCAGCTTGGGGGGGACTAACACGGTTAAGCAGTACTTC
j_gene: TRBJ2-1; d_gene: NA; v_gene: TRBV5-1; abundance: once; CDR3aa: CASSLGERNEQFF; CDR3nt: TGCGCCAGCAGCTTGGGCGAGCGGAATGAGCAGTTCTTC
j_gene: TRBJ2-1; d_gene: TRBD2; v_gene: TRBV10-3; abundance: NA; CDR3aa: CAISESASGIPHTYNEQFF; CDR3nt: TGTGCCATCAGTGAGTCGGCTAGCGGGATACCCCACACATACAATGAGCAGTTCTTC
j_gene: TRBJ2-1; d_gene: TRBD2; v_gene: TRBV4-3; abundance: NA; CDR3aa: CASSQGLANNEQFF; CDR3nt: TGCGCCAGCAGCCAAGGACTAGCGAACAATGAGCAGTTCTTC
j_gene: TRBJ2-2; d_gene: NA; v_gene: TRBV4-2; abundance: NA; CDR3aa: CASSPDRGGTGELFF; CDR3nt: TGTGCCAGCAGCCCCGACAGGGGAGGGACCGGGGAGCTGTTTTTT
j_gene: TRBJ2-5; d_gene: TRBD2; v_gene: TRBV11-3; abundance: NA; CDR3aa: CASSPRTSGETQYF; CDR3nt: TGTGCCAGCAGCCCGAGGACTAGCGGTGAGACCCAGTACTTC
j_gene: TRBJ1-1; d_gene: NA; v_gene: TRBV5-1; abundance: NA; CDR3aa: CASSLSTLNTEAFF; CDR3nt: TGCGCCAGCAGCTTATCTACGCTGAACACTGAAGCTTTCTTT
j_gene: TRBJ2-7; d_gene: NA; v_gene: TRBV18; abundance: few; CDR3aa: CASSPPLTLSSEQYF; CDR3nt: TGTGCCAGCTCACCCCCCTTAACTCTGTCCTCCGAGCAGTACTTC
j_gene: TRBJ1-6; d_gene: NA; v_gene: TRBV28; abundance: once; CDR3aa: CASSTGTYSPLHF; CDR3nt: TGTGCCAGCAGCACCGGGACTTATTCACCCCTCCACTTT
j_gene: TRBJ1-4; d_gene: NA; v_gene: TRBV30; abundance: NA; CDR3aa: CAWSVRGIGEKLFF; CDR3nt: TGTGCCTGGAGTGTTAGGGGGATAGGCGAAAAACTGTTTTTT
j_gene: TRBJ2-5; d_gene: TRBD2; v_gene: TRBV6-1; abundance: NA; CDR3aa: CASRTSGQETQYF; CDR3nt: TGTGCCAGCAGGACTAGCGGACAAGAGACCCAGTACTTC
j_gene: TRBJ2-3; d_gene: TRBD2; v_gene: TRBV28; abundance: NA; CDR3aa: CASSPTSGRVLGTDTQYF; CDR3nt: TGTGCCAGCAGCCCGACTAGCGGGAGGGTTCTCGGCACAGATACGCAGTATTTT
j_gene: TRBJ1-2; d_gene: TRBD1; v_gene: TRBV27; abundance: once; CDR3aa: CASSRETGTGVYGYTF; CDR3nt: TGTGCCAGCAGTCGAGAAACCGGGACAGGGGTGTATGGCTACACCTTC
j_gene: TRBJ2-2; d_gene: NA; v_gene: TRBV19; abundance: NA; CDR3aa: CASTGEGNPANTGELFF; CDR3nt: TGTGCCAGTACGGGGGAAGGCAACCCCGCGAACACCGGGGAGCTGTTTTTT
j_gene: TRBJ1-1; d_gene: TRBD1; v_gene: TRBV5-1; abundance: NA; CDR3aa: CASSSQGENTEAFF; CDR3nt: TGCGCCAGCAGCTCACAGGGGGAGAACACTGAAGCTTTCTTT
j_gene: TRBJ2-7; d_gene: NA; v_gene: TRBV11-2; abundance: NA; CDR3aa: CASSLSSYEQYF; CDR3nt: TGTGCCAGCAGCCTGAGCTCCTACGAGCAGTACTTC